This T cell receptor beta chain was identified during a study of blood T cell repertoires in COVID-19. Study summary: The origin of the acute and convalescent COVID-19 samples was the United States, Italy and Spain. Nucleic acid was either cDNA or gDNA, and it came from T cells, B-cell-depleted T cells, or PBMCs.

CDR1 SGHNT and CDR2 YYREEE come from the germline V gene (reference sequence). The V gene lost 4 bases and the J gene lost 3 bases, with 19 bases spanning the gap. This CDR3 contains 16 residues. Study processing details: Quantification of nucleated cells was approximated via reference gene primer amplification. Clones were sequenced by immunoSEQ multiplex PCR, and TCRdb holds only the in-frame ones, with some missing. V and J calls and clone size come straight from that table; D and trimming were deduced from the DNA. The table lists 350,000 to 450,000 clones, approximately 88% of them singletons. V gene TRBV5-4 combines with J gene TRBJ1-1, with D perhaps matching TRBD1 (5 bases). The clonotype was recovered from a man aged 35 to 55 with acute or convalescent COVID-19. Specimen: peripheral blood. The CDR3 spells CASSPGSSRGDTEAFF. CDR3 coding DNA: TGTGCCAGCAGCCCCGGCTCTTCGCGGGGGGACACTGAAGCTTTCTTT.